This T cell receptor (beta chain) was retrieved from a study of long-term antiretroviral therapy in people with HIV. For the study at large: The 2015 immediate-ART recommendation came about a decade after the earliest samples. Findings and limits, study-wide: Collection of the blood took place between 2004 and 2017. The ART regimens in use then may have been less effective than current ones. Control repertoires displayed wider CDR3 length ranges than the HIV repertoires.

Each participant with HIV received care in the United States. Assay version v3.0 of immunoSEQ was used, and it was run at survey level. Clones were read by immunoSEQ multiplex PCR, and TCRdb kept only the in-frame ones, dropping some. The table records around 40,000 clones, 70% to 90% of them present only once. Germline V CDR1 and CDR2: SNHLY, FYNNEI. This CDR3 has 13 residues. The junction had 2 bases not matched to a gene; V was cut back by 5 bases and J by 6 bases. Details on this clone: The target antigen is unknown.

The TCR sequence derives from a young man with HIV. The source was unsorted PBMCs, collected 2.2 years after starting antiretroviral therapy. The gene calls are TRBV2 and TRBJ2-3, with 10 positions matching TRBD2. CDR3 sequence: CASSTGLADTQYF. In nucleotides, the CDR3 is TGTGCCAGCAGTACGGGACTAGCGGATACGCAGTATTTT.